This T cell receptor beta chain was identified during a study of ipilimumab plus nivolumab after autologous stem cell transplantation. As for the study in general: Typical patient got 5 or 6 ipilimumab doses and seven to nine nivolumab doses (median).

Clones were read by immunoSEQ multiplex PCR, and TCRdb kept only the in-frame ones, dropping some. This table holds over 75,000 clones, over 80% found once. The CDR3 spans 16 residues. Losses at the gene ends were 3 bases for V and 1 base for J; bases not matched to a gene: 8. The V gene's germline CDR1 is SGHRS and CDR2 YFSETQ. Ipilimumab, 1 mg/kg, started 14 to 28 days after autologous transplant. Dosing: nivolumab 3 mg/kg IV, weeks 1, 4, 7, 10, then every two weeks to week 26. J is TRBJ2-3 and V is TRBV5-1; 7 bases are a match to TRBD2. This TCR was sampled from a male donor with diffuse large B-cell lymphoma. The sample was PBMCs, taken in a trial of ipilimumab plus nivolumab as post-transplant consolidation. The CDR3 DNA is TGCGCCAGCAGCTCATCACGGGGGGATGGCACAGATACGCAGTATTTT. Its translation: CASSSSRGDGTDTQYF.